These T cell receptor beta chains were read from a single sample in a study of breast tumors, draining lymph nodes, adjacent tissues. One entry per CDR3 protein results from TCRdb running MiXCR on the multiplex PCR reads. This table holds roughly 110,000 distinct CDR3 sequences, roughly 33% found once. The sequenced material came from axillary lymph node tissue. The receptors derive from a female donor with breast cancer. Some clones in this sample may be carry-over from other donors' samples. Both conserved end residues are part of each CDR3.

v_gene	j_gene	CDR3aa
TRBV7-9	TRBJ2-3	CASSLVSGTSTDTQYF
TRBV7-9	TRBJ1-2	CASSKQQGVDGYTF
TRBV24-1	TRBJ2-2	CATSDFRQGSTGELFF
TRBV12-3/TRBV12-4	TRBJ1-2	CASSRTGNYGYTF
TRBV7-2	TRBJ2-5	CASSHGTRKYF
TRBV10-3	TRBJ2-1	CAISESGFRGEQFF
TRBV19	TRBJ1-5	CASSITTGYQPQHF
TRBV6-1	TRBJ2-7	CASSGGTYSYEQYF
TRBV4-3	TRBJ2-5	CASSPNRGGPGSCFLETQYF
TRBV5-1	TRBJ2-3	CASSLSGRATDTQYF
TRBV11-2	TRBJ1-2	CASSLVPGGWGYGYTF
TRBV4-3	TRBJ2-7	CASSQIRGAYEQYF
TRBV28	TRBJ2-2	CASSPWTGAANTGELFF
TRBV5-6	TRBJ1-4	CASSLLQGQNEKLFF
TRBV11-2	TRBJ2-7	CATTSGRDSYEQYF
TRBV7-9	TRBJ1-6	CASSFVQGGSPLHF
TRBV2	TRBJ2-5	CASWGTSGRETQYF
TRBV30	TRBJ2-1	CAWSVGPHNEQFF
TRBV11-2	TRBJ2-3	CASSRTSGRQDAQYF
TRBV25-1	TRBJ2-1	CASSEWGRSNEQFF
TRBV7-3	TRBJ2-1	CASSSLAVGPYEQFF
TRBV19	TRBJ2-7	CASSMSGRGHHEQYF
TRBV4-1	TRBJ2-7	CASSQVGQGAYEQYF
TRBV2	TRBJ1-6	CASSDGGALYNSPLHF
TRBV4-3	TRBJ2-5	CASSQETGGSETQYF
TRBV18	TRBJ2-7	CASSPEGFSYEQYF
TRBV25-1	TRBJ2-7	CTSSDQGSWDEQYF
TRBV9	TRBJ2-3	CASSAISTDTQYF
TRBV7-9	TRBJ2-5	CASSLLSGREVQETQYF
TRBV6-1	TRBJ1-2	CASSALAGHVYGYTF
TRBV5-1	TRBJ2-7	CASSGLADPFYEQYF
TRBV15	TRBJ2-5	CATSSLAGIFQETQYF
TRBV15	TRBJ1-6	CATSSGETPLHF
TRBV27	TRBJ2-3	CASRERTSSPYF
TRBV2	TRBJ2-7	CASSEGTPYEQYF
TRBV7-9	TRBJ2-7	CASSQTPGGQYF
TRBV4-3	TRBJ1-1	CASSQETGPNTEAFF
TRBV7-2	TRBJ2-7	CASSLGGGASSYEQYF
TRBV27	TRBJ2-5	CASSLSSSGGEETQYF
TRBV6-6	TRBJ2-1	CASSTPYSGGTSYNEQFF
TRBV3-1	TRBJ2-5	CASSQGLSGPEEETQYF
TRBV7-3	TRBJ1-3	CASSETGQGQGNTIYF
TRBV5-1	TRBJ2-7	CASRLVPQGAAYEQYF
TRBV20-1	TRBJ2-5	CSARGSLGETQYF
TRBV6-5	TRBJ2-2	CASSYSENGELFF
TRBV24-1	TRBJ2-1	CATSSGGPGEDEQFF
TRBV7-6	TRBJ1-1	CASSVRQGTEAFF